These T cell receptor beta chains were read from a single sample in a study of shared clonotypes between healthy human individuals. TCRdb's table, derived via immunoSEQ multiplex PCR, lists solely in-frame clones and lacks some. The table includes more than 2,000,000 clones, 90% to 95% detected once. The sample comprised naive CD4+ T cells from PBMCs. The receptors come from a man between 18 and 35 years old in good health. Some clones in this sample may be carry-over from other donors' samples. CDR3s include the opening cysteine and the closing phenylalanine or tryptophan. The order of the fields is V gene, J gene, D gene, clone size, CDR3 protein, CDR3 DNA. A D gene is named only where the DNA matches it firmly. Rows may omit the clone size; those that give it use once, few, many or a size class.

>TRBV2|TRBJ2-7|.|.
CASSGQYSYEQYF
TGTGCCAGCAGTGGACAGTACTCCTACGAGCAGTACTTC
>TRBV5-1|TRBJ1-5|.|few
CASSADSNQPQHF
TGCGCCAGCAGCGCGGACAGTAATCAGCCCCAGCATTTT
>TRBV19|TRBJ2-1|TRBD2|.
CASSTGTTLNEQFF
TGTGCCAGTAGTACCGGGACTACCCTCAATGAGCAGTTCTTC
>TRBV7-3|TRBJ2-6|.|.
CASSSLRGPSSGANVLTF
TGTGCCAGCAGCAGTTTAAGGGGCCCCTCGTCTGGGGCCAACGTCCTGACTTTC
>TRBV28|TRBJ2-7|.|.
CASSFWTLHQTYEQYF
TGTGCCAGCAGTTTCTGGACTCTCCATCAGACCTACGAGCAGTACTTC
>TRBV11-2|TRBJ2-2|.|few
CASSPTGTGELFF
TGTGCCAGCAGCCCCACGGGGACCGGGGAGCTGTTTTTT
>TRBV4-1|TRBJ1-4|TRBD1|.
CASSQIGQGPSEKLFF
TGCGCCAGCAGCCAGATCGGACAGGGACCCTCGGAAAAACTGTTTTTT
>TRBV29-1|TRBJ1-3|TRBD1|.
CSVEQGAFGNTIYF
TGCAGCGTCGAACAGGGGGCGTTTGGAAACACCATATATTTT
>TRBV6-1|TRBJ2-7|.|.
CASSAHRYRMRYEQYF
TGTGCCAGCAGTGCGCACAGGTATCGAATGAGGTACGAGCAGTACTTC
>TRBV19|TRBJ2-2|.|.
CASSIGSLPRELFF
TGTGCCAGTAGTATCGGCAGCCTGCCCCGGGAGCTGTTTTTT
>TRBV7-9|TRBJ2-1|.|once
CASSSEGTPIYNEQFF
TGTGCCAGCAGCTCTGAGGGGACTCCCATCTACAATGAGCAGTTCTTC
>TRBV28|TRBJ2-7|.|.
CASSSLQGYEQYF
TGTGCCAGCAGTTCGCTACAGGGATACGAGCAGTACTTC
>TRBV18|TRBJ2-7|TRBD1|once
CASSPVALGRGLGEQYF
TGTGCCAGCTCACCAGTCGCTCTGGGCAGGGGGCTAGGCGAGCAGTACTTC
>TRBV19|TRBJ2-1|.|.
CASSVYREYSYNEQFF
TGTGCCAGTAGTGTATACAGGGAGTACTCCTACAATGAGCAGTTCTTC
>TRBV7-2|TRBJ2-5|.|.
CASSLYRGGETQYF
TGTGCCAGCAGCTTATACAGGGGGGGAGAGACCCAGTACTTC
>TRBV5-1|TRBJ2-5|.|.
CASSLGGGSRGETQYF
TGCGCCAGCAGCTTGGGAGGTGGTTCTCGCGGAGAGACCCAGTACTTC
>TRBV11-1|TRBJ2-5|.|once
CASSLGPGGQNQETQYF
TGTGCCAGCAGCTTAGGGCCGGGGGGACAAAATCAAGAGACCCAGTACTTC
>TRBV4-2|TRBJ2-3|.|.
CASSQELPSGSDTQYF
TGTGCCAGCAGCCAAGAATTGCCTTCGGGGTCAGATACGCAGTATTTT
>TRBV5-1|TRBJ1-1|.|.
CASSLGFIADTEAFF
TGCGCCAGCAGCTTGGGATTTATTGCCGACACTGAAGCTTTCTTT
>TRBV7-3|TRBJ2-1|.|.
CASGRTGRDEQFF
TGTGCCAGCGGCCGGACAGGGAGGGACGAGCAGTTCTTC
>TRBV6-1|TRBJ2-5|.|once
CATRDPQETQYF
TGTGCCACCCGGGACCCGCAAGAGACCCAGTACTTC
>TRBV7-2|TRBJ2-1|TRBD2|.
CASSPTSGIWNEQFF
TGTGCCAGCAGCCCGACTAGCGGGATTTGGAATGAGCAGTTCTTC
>TRBV30|TRBJ2-1|.|.
CAWSVDGYNEQFF
TGTGCCTGGAGTGTAGACGGGTACAATGAGCAGTTCTTC
>TRBV10-1|TRBJ2-2|TRBD1|.
CASRGQANTGELFF
TGCGCCAGCAGGGGACAGGCGAACACCGGGGAGCTGTTTTTT
>TRBV6-5|TRBJ2-3|.|.
CASRPLEVSTDTQYF
TGTGCCAGCAGACCGCTAGAGGTTAGCACAGATACGCAGTATTTT
>TRBV11-1|TRBJ2-4|TRBD1|.
CASSPRTGIAKNIQYF
TGTGCCAGCAGCCCCAGGACAGGGATAGCCAAAAACATTCAGTACTTC
>TRBV9|TRBJ2-7|TRBD2|.
CASSVAGGSSYEQYF
TGTGCCAGCAGCGTAGCGGGCGGGAGCTCCTACGAGCAGTACTTC
>TRBV4-1|TRBJ2-1|.|.
CASSPLGRLGHDEQFF
TGCGCCAGCAGCCCTTTGGGGCGACTGGGGCACGATGAGCAGTTCTTC
>TRBV19|TRBJ1-5|.|.
CASTLAGSVQPQHF
TGTGCCAGTACCCTCGCGGGGTCCGTCCAACCCCAGCATTTT
>TRBV6-5|TRBJ1-1|.|.
CASSRTGTEAFF
TGTGCCAGCAGTCGGACGGGCACTGAAGCTTTCTTT
>TRBV28|TRBJ2-7|.|.
CASTIGGASYEQYF
TGTGCCAGCACCATTGGTGGGGCGTCCTACGAGCAGTACTTC
>TRBV5-1|TRBJ1-4|.|few
CASSLAGGNEKLFF
TGCGCCAGCAGCTTGGCCGGCGGGAATGAAAAACTGTTTTTT
>TRBV18|TRBJ2-2|TRBD2|.
CASSWTSGPGELFF
TGTGCCAGCTCATGGACTAGTGGCCCCGGGGAGCTGTTTTTT
>TRBV5-4|TRBJ1-5|.|.
CASSSGPTKDQPQHF
TGTGCCAGCAGCTCCGGTCCCACAAAGGATCAGCCCCAGCATTTT
>TRBV11-2|TRBJ2-1|TRBD2|.
CASSLGTSAHNEQFF
TGTGCCAGCAGCTTAGGGACTAGCGCACACAATGAGCAGTTCTTC
>TRBV28|TRBJ1-2|.|.
CASSHTDFALPF
TGTGCCAGCAGCCACACGGACTTCGCGCTACCCTTC
>TRBV7-3|TRBJ2-2|TRBD2|.
CASRTSGSWTGELFF
TGTGCCAGCAGGACTAGCGGGAGTTGGACCGGGGAGCTGTTTTTT
>TRBV6-5|TRBJ1-2|TRBD1|.
CASSPDRAVSGYTF
TGTGCCAGCAGCCCGGACAGGGCAGTAAGCGGCTACACCTTC
>TRBV5-6|TRBJ2-5|.|.
CASSLLDQETQYF
TGTGCCAGCAGCTTGCTGGACCAAGAGACCCAGTACTTC
>TRBV7-2|TRBJ2-5|.|.
CASSYMGLETQYF
TGTGCCAGCAGCTACATGGGTTTGGAGACCCAGTACTTC
>TRBV15|TRBJ1-2|.|once
CATSRTGDYGYTF
TGTGCCACCAGTCGGACCGGGGACTATGGCTACACCTTC
>TRBV12-5|TRBJ2-7|TRBD1|.
CASGLVTPDRGVTLQYEQYF
TGTGCTAGTGGTTTGGTAACCCCGGACAGGGGGGTGACTCTCCAATACGAGCAGTACTTC
>TRBV18|TRBJ1-5|TRBD1|few
CASSQGQVPQPQHF
TGTGCCAGCTCACAGGGACAGGTGCCTCAGCCCCAGCATTTT
>TRBV7-9|TRBJ1-1|TRBD1|.
CASSLGQGANTEAFF
TGTGCCAGCAGCTTAGGACAGGGGGCGAACACTGAAGCTTTCTTT
>TRBV9|TRBJ1-1|TRBD1|.
CASSPSTGALNTEAFF
TGTGCCAGCAGCCCGTCGACAGGGGCGCTGAACACTGAAGCTTTCTTT
>TRBV10-3|TRBJ1-1|TRBD1|.
CATGDRRKMNTEAFF
TGTGCCACCGGGGACAGAAGAAAAATGAACACTGAAGCTTTCTTT
>TRBV6-6|TRBJ2-7|.|.
CASGRNYEQYF
TGTGCCAGCGGGCGCAACTACGAGCAGTACTTC
>TRBV7-9|TRBJ2-2|.|.
CASNDPNTGELFF
TGTGCCAGCAACGACCCGAACACCGGGGAGCTGTTTTTT
>TRBV27|TRBJ1-1|TRBD1|.
CASSLSKGRGYTEAFF
TGTGCCAGCAGTTTATCGAAGGGCAGGGGGTACACTGAAGCTTTCTTT
>TRBV2|TRBJ2-5|.|once
CASTFEMRLNSKETQYF
TGTGCCAGCACTTTCGAGATGCGTCTAAATTCTAAAGAGACCCAGTACTTC
>TRBV11-2|TRBJ2-1|.|.
CASSHYSGQGGFNEQFF
TGTGCCAGCAGCCACTACTCGGGACAAGGGGGTTTCAATGAGCAGTTCTTC
>TRBV7-2|TRBJ1-1|TRBD1|.
CASSRGQGETEAFF
TGTGCCAGCAGCCGGGGACAGGGGGAAACTGAAGCTTTCTTT
>TRBV14|TRBJ2-7|.|.
CASSQDWARGEQYF
TGTGCCAGCAGCCAAGATTGGGCTAGAGGCGAGCAGTACTTC
>TRBV15|TRBJ1-1|TRBD1|.
CATSRSDRVYTEAFF
TGTGCCACCAGCAGGAGTGACAGGGTATACACTGAAGCTTTCTTT
>TRBV5-1|TRBJ2-5|TRBD1|.
CASSPRTGGETQYF
TGCGCCAGCAGCCCACGGACAGGGGGAGAGACCCAGTACTTC
>TRBV6-1|TRBJ1-1|TRBD1|.
CASSPRQGRNTEAFF
TGTGCCAGCAGTCCTAGACAGGGCCGGAACACTGAAGCTTTCTTT
>TRBV5-1|TRBJ2-3|TRBD2|once
CASSLVLAGFTDTQYF
TGCGCCAGCAGCTTGGTTCTAGCGGGGTTCACAGATACGCAGTATTTT
>TRBV30|TRBJ1-3|.|.
CARKDNSGNTIYF
TGTGCCCGGAAAGACAACTCTGGAAACACCATATATTTT
>TRBV28|TRBJ2-2|.|.
CASSFRLVGPGELFF
TGTGCCAGCAGTTTTCGGCTAGTGGGTCCCGGGGAGCTGTTTTTT
>TRBV27|TRBJ2-4|.|.
CASSPRPHSLIAKNIQYF
TGTGCCAGCAGTCCTAGACCACACTCCCTTATAGCCAAAAACATTCAGTACTTC